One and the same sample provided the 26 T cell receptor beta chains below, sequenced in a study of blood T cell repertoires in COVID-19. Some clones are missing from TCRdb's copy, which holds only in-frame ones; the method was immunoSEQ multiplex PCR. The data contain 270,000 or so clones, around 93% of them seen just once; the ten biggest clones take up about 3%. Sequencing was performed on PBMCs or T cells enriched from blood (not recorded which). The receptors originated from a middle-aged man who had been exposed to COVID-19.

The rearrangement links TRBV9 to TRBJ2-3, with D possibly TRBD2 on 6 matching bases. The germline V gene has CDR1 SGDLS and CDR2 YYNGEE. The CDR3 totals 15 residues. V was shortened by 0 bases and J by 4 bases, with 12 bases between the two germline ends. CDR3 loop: CASSVDNWDSDTQYF. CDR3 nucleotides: TGTGCCAGCAGCGTAGACAATTGGGACTCAGATACGCAGTATTTT.

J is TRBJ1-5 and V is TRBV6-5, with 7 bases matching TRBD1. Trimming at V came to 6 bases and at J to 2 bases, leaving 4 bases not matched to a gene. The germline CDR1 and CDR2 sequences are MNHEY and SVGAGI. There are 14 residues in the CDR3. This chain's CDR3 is CASRGDRGNQPQHF. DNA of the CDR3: TGTGCCAGCAGGGGCGACAGGGGCAATCAGCCCCAGCATTTT.

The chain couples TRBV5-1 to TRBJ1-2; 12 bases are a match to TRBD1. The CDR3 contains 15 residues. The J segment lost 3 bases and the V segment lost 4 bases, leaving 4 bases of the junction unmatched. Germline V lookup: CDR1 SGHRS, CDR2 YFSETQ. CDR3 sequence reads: CASSRDRGRDYGYTF. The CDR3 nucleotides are TGCGCCAGCAGCCGGGACAGGGGGCGCGACTATGGCTACACCTTC.

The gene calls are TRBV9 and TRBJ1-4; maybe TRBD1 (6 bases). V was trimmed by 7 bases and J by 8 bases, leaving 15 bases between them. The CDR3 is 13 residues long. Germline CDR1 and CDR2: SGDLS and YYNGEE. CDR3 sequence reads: CASSAGADEKLFF. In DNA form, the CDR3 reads TGTGCCAGCTCCGCGGGGGCGGACGAAAAACTGTTTTTT.

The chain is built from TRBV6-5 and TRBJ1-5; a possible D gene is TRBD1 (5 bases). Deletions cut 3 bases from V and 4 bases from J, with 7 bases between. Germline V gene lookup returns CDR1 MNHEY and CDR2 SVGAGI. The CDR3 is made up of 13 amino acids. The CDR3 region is CASSYTGNQPQHF. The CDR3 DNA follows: TGTGCCAGCAGTTATACAGGTAATCAGCCCCAGCATTTT.

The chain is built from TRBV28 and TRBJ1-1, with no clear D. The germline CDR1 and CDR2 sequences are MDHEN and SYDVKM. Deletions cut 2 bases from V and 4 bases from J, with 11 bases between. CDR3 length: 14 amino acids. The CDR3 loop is CASSLTGVGTEAFF. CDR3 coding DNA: TGTGCCAGCAGTTTAACCGGGGTCGGCACTGAAGCTTTCTTT. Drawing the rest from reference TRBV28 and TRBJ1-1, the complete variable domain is DVKVTQSSRYLVKRTGEKVFLECVQDMDHENMFWYRQDPGLGLRLIYFSYDVKMKEKGDIPEGYSVSREKKERFSLILESASTNQTSMYLCASSLTGVGTEAFFGQGTRLTVV.

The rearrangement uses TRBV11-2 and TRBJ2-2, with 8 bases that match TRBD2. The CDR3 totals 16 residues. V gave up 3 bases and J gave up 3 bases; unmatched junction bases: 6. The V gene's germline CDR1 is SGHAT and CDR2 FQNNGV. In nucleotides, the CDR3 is TGTGCCAGCAGCTTCCCCGGAGCGGGAGACACCGGGGAGCTGTTTTTT. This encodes CASSFPGAGDTGELFF.

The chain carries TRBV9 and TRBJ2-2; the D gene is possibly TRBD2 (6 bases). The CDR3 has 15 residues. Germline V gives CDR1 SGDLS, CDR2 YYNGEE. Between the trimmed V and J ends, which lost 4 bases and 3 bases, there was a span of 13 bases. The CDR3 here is CASSPLREHTGELFF. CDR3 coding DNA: TGTGCCAGCAGCCCTCTCCGGGAGCACACCGGGGAGCTGTTTTTT.

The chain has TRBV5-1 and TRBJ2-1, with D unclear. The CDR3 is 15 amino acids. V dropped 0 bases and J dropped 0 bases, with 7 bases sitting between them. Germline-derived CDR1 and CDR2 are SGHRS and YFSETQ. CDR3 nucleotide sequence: TGCGCCAGCAGCTTGGACACCAGCTCCTACAATGAGCAGTTCTTC. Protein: CASSLDTSSYNEQFF.

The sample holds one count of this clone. The chain's CDR3 is CASSLSTTGWTEAFF. DNA for the CDR3: TGTGCCAGCAGTTTAAGCACCACGGGTTGGACTGAAGCTTTCTTT. This chain links TRBV28 with TRBJ1-1; no firm D call. The CDR3 has 15 residues. CDR1 and CDR2 (germline): MDHEN, SYDVKM. V was trimmed by 2 bases and J by 5 bases, leaving 15 bases between them.

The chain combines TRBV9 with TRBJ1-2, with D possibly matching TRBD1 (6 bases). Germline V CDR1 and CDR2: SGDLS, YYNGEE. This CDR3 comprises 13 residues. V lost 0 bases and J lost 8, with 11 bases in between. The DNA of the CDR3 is TGTGCCAGCAGCGTAGCAGGGGCGGGCGGCTACACCTTC. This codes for CASSVAGAGGYTF.

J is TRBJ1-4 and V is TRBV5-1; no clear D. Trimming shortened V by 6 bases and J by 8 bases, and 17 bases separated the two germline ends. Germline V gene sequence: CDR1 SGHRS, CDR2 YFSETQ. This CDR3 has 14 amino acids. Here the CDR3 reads CASNSGPQQEKLFF. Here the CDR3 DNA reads TGCGCCAGCAACTCCGGCCCACAGCAGGAAAAACTGTTTTTT.

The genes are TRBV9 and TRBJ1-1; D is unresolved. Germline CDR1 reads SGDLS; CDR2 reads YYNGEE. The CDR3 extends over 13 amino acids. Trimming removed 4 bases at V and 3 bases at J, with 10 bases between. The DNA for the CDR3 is TGTGCCAGCAGCTCCCGGCGGGACACTGAAGCTTTCTTT. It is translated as CASSSRRDTEAFF.

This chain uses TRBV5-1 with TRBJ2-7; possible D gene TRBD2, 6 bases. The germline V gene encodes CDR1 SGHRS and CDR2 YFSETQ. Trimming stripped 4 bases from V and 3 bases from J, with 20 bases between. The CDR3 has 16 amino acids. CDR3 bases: TGCGCCAGCAGCCCAGGATTTCTAGCGCCCAACTACGAGCAGTACTTC. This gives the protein CASSPGFLAPNYEQYF.

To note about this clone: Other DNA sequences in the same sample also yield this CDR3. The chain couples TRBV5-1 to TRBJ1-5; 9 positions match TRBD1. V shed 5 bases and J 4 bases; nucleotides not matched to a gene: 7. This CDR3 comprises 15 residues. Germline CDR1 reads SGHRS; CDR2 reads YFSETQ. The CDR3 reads CASRPTGGSNQPQHF. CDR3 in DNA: TGCGCCAGCAGACCTACAGGGGGCTCGAATCAGCCCCAGCATTTT.

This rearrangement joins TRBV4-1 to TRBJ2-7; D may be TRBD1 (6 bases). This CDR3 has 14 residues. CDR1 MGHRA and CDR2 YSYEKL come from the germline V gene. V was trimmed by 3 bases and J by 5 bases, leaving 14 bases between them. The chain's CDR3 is CASSHSPPGDEQYF. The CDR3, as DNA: TGCGCCAGCAGCCATTCCCCCCCAGGGGACGAGCAGTACTTC.

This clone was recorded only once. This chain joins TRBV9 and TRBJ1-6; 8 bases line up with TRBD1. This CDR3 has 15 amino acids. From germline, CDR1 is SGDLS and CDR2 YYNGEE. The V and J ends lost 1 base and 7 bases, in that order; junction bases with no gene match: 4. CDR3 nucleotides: TGTGCCAGCAGCGTATCAGACAGGGGCAATTCACCCCTCCACTTT. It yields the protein CASSVSDRGNSPLHF.

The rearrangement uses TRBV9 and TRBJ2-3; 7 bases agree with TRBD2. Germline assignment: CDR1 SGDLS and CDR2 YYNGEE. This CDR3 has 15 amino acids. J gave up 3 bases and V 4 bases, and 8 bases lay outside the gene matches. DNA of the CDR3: TGTGCCAGCAGCCCGGCCCCAGCGGGAACAGATACGCAGTATTTT. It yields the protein CASSPAPAGTDTQYF.

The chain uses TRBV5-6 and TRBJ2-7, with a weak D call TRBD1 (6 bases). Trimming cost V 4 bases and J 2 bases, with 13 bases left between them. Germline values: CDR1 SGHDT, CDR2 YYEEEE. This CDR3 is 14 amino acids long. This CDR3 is CASSTATGTYEQYF. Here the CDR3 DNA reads TGTGCCAGCAGCACGGCGACAGGAACCTACGAGCAGTACTTC.

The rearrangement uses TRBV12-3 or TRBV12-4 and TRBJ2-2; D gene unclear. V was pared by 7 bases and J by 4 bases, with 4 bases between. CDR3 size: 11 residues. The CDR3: CASTFTGELFF. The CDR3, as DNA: TGTGCCAGCACCTTCACCGGGGAGCTGTTTTTT.

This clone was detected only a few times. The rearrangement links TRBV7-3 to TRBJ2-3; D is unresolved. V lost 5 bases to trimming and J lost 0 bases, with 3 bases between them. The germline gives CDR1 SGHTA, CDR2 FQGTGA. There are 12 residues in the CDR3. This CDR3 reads CASSPSTDTQYF. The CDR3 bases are TGTGCCAGCAGCCCTAGCACAGATACGCAGTATTTT.

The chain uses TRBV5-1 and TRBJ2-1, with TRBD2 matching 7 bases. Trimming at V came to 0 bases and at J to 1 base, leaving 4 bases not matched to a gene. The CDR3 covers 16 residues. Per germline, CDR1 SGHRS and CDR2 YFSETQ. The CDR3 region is CASSLVAGASYNEQFF. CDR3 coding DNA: TGCGCCAGCAGCTTGGTGGCGGGAGCTTCCTACAATGAGCAGTTCTTC.

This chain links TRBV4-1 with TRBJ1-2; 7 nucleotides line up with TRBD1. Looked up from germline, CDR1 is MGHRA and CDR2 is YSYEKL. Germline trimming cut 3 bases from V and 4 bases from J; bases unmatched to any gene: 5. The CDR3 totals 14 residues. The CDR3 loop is CASSHEGQFYGYTF. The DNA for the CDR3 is TGCGCCAGCAGCCATGAGGGACAGTTCTATGGCTACACCTTC.

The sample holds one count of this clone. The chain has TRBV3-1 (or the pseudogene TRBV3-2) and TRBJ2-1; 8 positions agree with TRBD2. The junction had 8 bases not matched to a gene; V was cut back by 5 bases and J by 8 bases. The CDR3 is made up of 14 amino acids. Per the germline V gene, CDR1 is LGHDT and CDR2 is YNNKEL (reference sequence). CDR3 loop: CASSYRAGGDEQFF. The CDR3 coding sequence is TGTGCCAGCAGCTACCGGGCGGGAGGAGATGAGCAGTTCTTC.

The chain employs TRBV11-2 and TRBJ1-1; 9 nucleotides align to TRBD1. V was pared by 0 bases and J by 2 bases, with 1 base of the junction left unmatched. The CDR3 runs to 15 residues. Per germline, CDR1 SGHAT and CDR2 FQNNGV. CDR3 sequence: CASSLEQGANTEAFF. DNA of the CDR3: TGTGCCAGCAGCTTAGAACAGGGGGCAAACACTGAAGCTTTCTTT.

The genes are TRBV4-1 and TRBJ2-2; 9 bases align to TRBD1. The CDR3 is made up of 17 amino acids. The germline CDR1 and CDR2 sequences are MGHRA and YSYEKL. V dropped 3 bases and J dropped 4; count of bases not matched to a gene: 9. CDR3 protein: CASSHAYRGRITGELFF. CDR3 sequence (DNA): TGCGCCAGCAGCCACGCTTACAGGGGGCGGATCACCGGGGAGCTGTTTTTT.